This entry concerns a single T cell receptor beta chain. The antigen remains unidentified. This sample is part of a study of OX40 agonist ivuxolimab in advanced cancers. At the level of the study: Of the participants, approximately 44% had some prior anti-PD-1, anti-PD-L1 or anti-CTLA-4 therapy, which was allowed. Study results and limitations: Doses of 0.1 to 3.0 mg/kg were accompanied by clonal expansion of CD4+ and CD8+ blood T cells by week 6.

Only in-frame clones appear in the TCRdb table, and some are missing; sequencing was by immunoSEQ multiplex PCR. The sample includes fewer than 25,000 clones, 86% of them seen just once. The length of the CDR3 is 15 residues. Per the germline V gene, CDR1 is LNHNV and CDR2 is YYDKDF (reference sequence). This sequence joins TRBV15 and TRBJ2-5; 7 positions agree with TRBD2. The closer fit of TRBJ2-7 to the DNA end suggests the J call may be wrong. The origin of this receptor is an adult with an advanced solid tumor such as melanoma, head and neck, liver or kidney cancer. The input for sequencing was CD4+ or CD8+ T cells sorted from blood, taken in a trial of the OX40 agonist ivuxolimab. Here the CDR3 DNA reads TGTGCCACCAGCACCCCCTCTAGCGGCTCCTACGAGCAGTACTTC. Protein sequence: CATSTPSSGSYEQYF.